The 24 T cell receptor beta chains in this list originate from one sample, sequenced in a study of T cell responses to AZD1222 COVID-19 vaccine. Assay: immunoSEQ multiplex PCR; the TCRdb copy retains only in-frame clones and omits some. The sample lists about 53,000 clones, around 85% seen once, with more than 20% in the top ten. The sequenced sample was peripheral blood, obtained on day 0 of AZD1222 vaccination. All receptors derive from an adult in good health.

This clone was detected a few times. The V gene is TRBV10-3, the J gene TRBJ1-2, with D possibly being TRBD1 (6 bases). The CDR3 length is 13 residues. The germline V and J ends were trimmed by 3 bases and 6 bases, with 11 bases remaining between them. The germline CDR1 and CDR2 sequences are ENHRY and SYGVKD. CDR3 loop: CAISEMAGDGYTF. The CDR3 nucleotides read TGTGCCATCAGTGAAATGGCAGGGGATGGCTACACCTTC.

By proportion, this clone is medium-sized (0.01 to 0.1%). The chain couples TRBV5-6 to TRBJ2-7; 10 positions agree with TRBD1. V lost 3 bases and J lost 0; bases outside the gene matches: 3. CDR1 and CDR2 (germline): SGHDT, YYEEEE. This CDR3 is built from 15 residues. The CDR3 nucleotides read TGTGCCAGCAGCTCCCGGGACAGGGGCTCCTACGAGCAGTACTTC. This translates into CASSSRDRGSYEQYF. Looking up the rest from reference TRBV5-6 and TRBJ2-7 gives the full variable domain: DAGVTQSPTHLIKTRGQQVTLRCSPKSGHDTVSWYQQALGQGPQFIFQYYEEEERQRGNFPDRFSGHQFPNYSSELNVNALLLGDSALYLCASSSRDRGSYEQYFGPGTRLTVT.

This rearrangement joins TRBV28 to TRBJ2-3; no firm D call. Per germline, CDR1 MDHEN and CDR2 SYDVKM. V lost 10 bases and J lost 6, with 11 bases in between. The CDR3 totals 11 residues. CDR3 coding DNA: TGTGCCACCTCCAGCCTGGATACGCAGTATTTT. Its protein product is CATSSLDTQYF.

The chain employs TRBV6-4 and TRBJ1-1; the D gene is possibly TRBD1 (5 bases). Per the germline V gene, CDR1 is MRHNA and CDR2 is SNTAGT. V was trimmed by 6 bases and J by 2 bases, leaving 16 bases between them. The CDR3 has 15 residues. Here the CDR3 reads CASREQPQANTEAFF. In DNA, the CDR3 is TGTGCCAGCAGAGAACAACCACAGGCAAACACTGAAGCTTTCTTT.

The chain couples TRBV2 to TRBJ2-3, with D tentatively TRBD1 or TRBD2 (6 bases each). V was cut by 7 bases and J by 2 bases, with 10 bases left in between. Germline V gene lookup returns CDR1 SNHLY and CDR2 FYNNEI. The CDR3 runs to 13 residues. The CDR3 bases are TGTGCCAGCAACGGGGGCTACACAGATACGCAGTATTTT. The encoded protein is CASNGGYTDTQYF.

This chain uses TRBV30 with TRBJ1-5, with 7 bases that match TRBD1. In germline, CDR1 is GTSNPN, CDR2 SVGIG (reference sequence). J gave up 5 bases and V 0 bases, and 4 bases lay outside the gene matches. The CDR3 is 14 residues long. CDR3 DNA: TGTGCCTGGAGTGTCAAAGGGGGCTATCAGCCCCAGCATTTT. It codes for CAWSVKGGYQPQHF. Using reference TRBV30 and TRBJ1-5 for the parts outside the CDR3, the full variable domain is SQTIHQWPATLVQPVGSPLSLECTVEGTSNPNLYWYRQAAGRGLQLLFYSVGIGQISSEVPQNLSASRPQDRQFILSSKKLLLSDSGFYLCAWSVKGGYQPQHFGDGTRLSIL.

The chain employs TRBV19 and TRBJ1-5; D is ambiguous. The V and J ends lost 6 bases and 9 bases respectively, with 12 bases between them. The CDR3 is 12 amino acids. Germline V CDR1 and CDR2: LNHDA, SQIVND (reference sequence). CDR3: CASRTQYGPQHF. As DNA, the CDR3 is TGTGCCAGTAGGACACAATATGGGCCCCAGCATTTT.

This chain uses TRBV7-2 with TRBJ1-5, with D possibly being TRBD1 (5 bases). The CDR3 sequence is 15 residues long. Trimming took 1 base from V and 4 from J, leaving 11 bases between them. Germline V lookup: CDR1 SGHTA, CDR2 FQGNSA. CDR3 amino acids: CASSLVTGQNQPQHF. CDR3 bases: TGTGCCAGCAGCTTAGTAACAGGTCAGAATCAGCCCCAGCATTTT.

The rearrangement joins TRBV7-9 to TRBJ1-2, with 12 bases matching TRBD1. Germline CDR1 SEHNR, CDR2 FQNEAQ (reference sequence). The junction had 6 bases not matched to a gene; V was cut back by 5 bases and J by 8 bases. CDR3 length: 14 residues. DNA for the CDR3: TGTGCCAGCAGCAAGGGACAGGGGGCGGGAGGCTACACCTTC. Its translation: CASSKGQGAGGYTF.

The rearrangement joins TRBV30 to TRBJ2-4; TRBD1 might be the D (6 bases). The CDR3 loop spans 13 amino acids. Deletions cut 7 bases from V and 0 bases from J, with 10 bases between. Germline V lookup: CDR1 GTSNPN, CDR2 SVGIG (reference sequence). This CDR3 is CAYGQLAKNIQYF. The CDR3 DNA is TGTGCCTATGGACAGCTAGCCAAAAACATTCAGTACTTC.

The chain carries TRBV7-9 and TRBJ1-3; the match to TRBD1 covers 12 bases. The V and J ends lost 2 bases and 0 bases, in that order; junction bases with no gene match: 8. CDR1 and CDR2 (germline): SEHNR, FQNEAQ (reference sequence). CDR3 size: 19 residues. CDR3 region: CASSLRDRGPDGSGNTIYF. As DNA, the CDR3 is TGTGCCAGCAGCTTACGGGACAGGGGGCCCGACGGCTCTGGAAACACCATATATTTT. The full variable domain, rest sourced from reference TRBV7-9 and TRBJ1-3, is DTGVSQNPRHKITKRGQNVTFRCDPISEHNRLYWYRQTLGQGPEFLTYFQNEAQLEKSRLLSDRFSAERPKGSFSTLEIQRTEQGDSAMYLCASSLRDRGPDGSGNTIYFGEGSWLTVV.

This clone was observed a single time. The rearrangement uses TRBV27 and TRBJ2-3, with D tentatively TRBD1 (6 bases). V lost 5 bases, J lost 4 bases, and 13 bases lay in between. The CDR3 is 14 amino acids. The germline V gene encodes CDR1 MNHEY and CDR2 SMNVEV (reference sequence). As DNA, the CDR3 is TGTGCCAGCAGTCCCATGAAGGGGGCAGATACGCAGTATTTT. Amino acids: CASSPMKGADTQYF.

The rearrangement links TRBV11-2 to TRBJ1-2; perhaps TRBD1 as D (6 bases). The germline CDR1 and CDR2 sequences are SGHAT and FQNNGV. The CDR3 has 15 amino acids. Trimming left V 2 bases short and J 2 bases short, with 12 bases between. CDR3 nucleotides: TGTGCCAGCAGCTTAAATAGGGGGGCGAACTATGGCTACACCTTC. It encodes CASSLNRGANYGYTF.

The J gene is TRBJ1-1, the V gene TRBV4-1; TRBD1 might be the D (5 bases). This CDR3 region has 14 residues. Germline V gene sequence: CDR1 MGHRA, CDR2 YSYEKL. V was trimmed by 0 bases and J by 2 bases, leaving 7 bases between them. The CDR3 DNA follows: TGCGCCAGCAGCCAAGATAGGACAAACACTGAAGCTTTCTTT. It specifies CASSQDRTNTEAFF.

The rearrangement links TRBV2 to TRBJ1-1; D uncertain. Germline loops: CDR1 SNHLY, CDR2 FYNNEI. CDR3 length: 15 amino acids. With 3 bases removed from V and 11 bases from J, the gap between germline ends came to 22 bases. For the CDR3, the DNA is TGTGCCAGCAGTGACCCCAATAGGTCGGGCCCCCTGGCTTTCTTT. It is translated as CASSDPNRSGPLAFF.

This clone showed up just once. The V call is TRBV18, the J call TRBJ2-2; 7 bases are a match to TRBD1. V shed 5 bases and J 5 bases; nucleotides not matched to a gene: 11. The CDR3 has 16 residues. Germline CDR1 KGHSH, CDR2 LQKENI. In DNA, the CDR3 is TGTGCCAGCTCATCGACCGGGACAGTGGGGACCGGGGAGCTGTTTTTT. Protein sequence: CASSSTGTVGTGELFF.

The V call is TRBV6-6, the J call TRBJ2-7; TRBD2 agrees at 9 bases. The CDR3 is 13 amino acids. With V trimmed by 2 bases and J by 5 bases, 1 base remained unmatched. Germline V gene lookup returns CDR1 MNHNY and CDR2 SVGAGI (reference sequence). Here the CDR3 DNA reads TGTGCCAGCAGTTACCGACTAGCGGACGAGCAGTACTTC. The encoded protein is CASSYRLADEQYF.

The genes are TRBV7-8 and TRBJ1-6, with TRBD1 as a possible D gene (5 bases). V lost 1 base and J 10 bases, leaving 11 bases between the germline ends. Germline V gene lookup returns CDR1 SGHVS and CDR2 FQNEAQ. This CDR3 has 14 residues. The chain's CDR3 is CASSLEGRRSPLHF. CDR3 DNA sequence: TGTGCCAGCAGCTTAGAGGGACGCCGGTCACCCCTCCACTTT.

In this sample, this clone turned up a few times. The chain joins TRBV19 to TRBJ1-1; D call uncertain. The CDR3 spans 11 residues. With 10 bases removed from V and 1 base from J, the gap between germline ends came to 7 bases. Germline V gene data show CDR1 as LNHDA and CDR2 as SQIVND (reference sequence). The CDR3 region is CATRENTEAFF. Here the CDR3 DNA reads TGTGCCACACGGGAGAACACTGAAGCTTTCTTT.

V gene TRBV29-1 combines with J gene TRBJ2-3; no definite D call. The CDR3 is 13 amino acids. Trimming cost V 3 bases and J 2 bases, with 9 bases left between them. Germline loops: CDR1 SQVTM, CDR2 ANQGSEA. CDR3 bases: TGCAGCGTTGACTTGAAGGCCACAGATACGCAGTATTTT. As protein: CSVDLKATDTQYF.

CDR3: CASSYSKSDSEQFF. The CDR3 region has the DNA TGTGCCAGCAGTTACTCGAAGTCGGACAGTGAGCAGTTCTTC. V gene TRBV6-5 combines with J gene TRBJ2-1; tentatively, D is TRBD1 (6 bases). CDR1 MNHEY and CDR2 SVGAGI come from the germline V gene. V dropped 0 bases and J dropped 9 bases, with 12 bases sitting between them. This CDR3 spans 14 amino acids.

This chain uses TRBV4-2 with TRBJ2-3; 9 bases agree with TRBD2. The junction had 10 bases not matched to a gene; V was cut back by 4 bases and J by 5 bases. The CDR3 has 16 residues. The V gene's germline CDR1 is LGHNA and CDR2 YNFKEQ. The DNA for the CDR3 is TGTGCCAGCAGCCTAAGGGCGGGAGGGCCGAGAGATACGCAGTATTTT. It is translated as CASSLRAGGPRDTQYF.

CDR3 bases: TGTGCCAGCACGATAGGCCTCTATGGCTACACCTTC. It yields the protein CASTIGLYGYTF. The chain couples TRBV2 to TRBJ1-2; D is undetermined. The V end lost 7 bases, the J end lost 4 bases, and 10 bases lay between the germline ends. The CDR3 covers 12 residues. Germline V CDR1 and CDR2: SNHLY, FYNNEI.

V gene TRBV3-1 (or the pseudogene TRBV3-2) combines with J gene TRBJ1-6, with D possibly being TRBD1 (5 bases). The V end was cut by 1 base, the J end by 7 bases, with 8 bases between. This CDR3 comprises 14 residues. Germline V gives CDR1 LGHDT, CDR2 YNNKEL (reference sequence). CDR3 residues: CASSQGGGNSPLHF. CDR3 sequence (DNA): TGTGCCAGCAGCCAAGGGGGGGGAAATTCACCCCTCCACTTT.